Included here is one T cell receptor (beta chain) sequence, with context. This sample stems from a study of blood T cell repertoires in COVID-19. Background on the study: Nucleic acid was either cDNA or gDNA, and it came from T cells, B-cell-depleted T cells, or PBMCs.

CDR3 length equals 15 residues. The V gene lost 6 bases and the J gene lost 5 bases, with 21 bases spanning the gap. Germline loops: CDR1 SGDLS, CDR2 YYNGEE. Original methodology: Using reference gene primer amplification, nucleated cell counts were estimated. Method: immunoSEQ multiplex PCR; TCRdb's copy keeps in-frame clones and lacks some. V and J calls plus clone size are reproduced from that table; the DNA served to infer D and trimming. Among about 110,000 clones listed, around 90% were seen once. Sequencing input: peripheral blood. This TCR derives from a human donor in a cohort sampled during active COVID-19. The V gene is TRBV9, the J gene TRBJ2-7, with D maybe TRBD2 (6 bases). CDR3 DNA sequence: TGTGCCAGCAACCCAGGCTCGGGGGTAATCAACGAGCAGTACTTC. Its translation is CASNPGSGVINEQYF.